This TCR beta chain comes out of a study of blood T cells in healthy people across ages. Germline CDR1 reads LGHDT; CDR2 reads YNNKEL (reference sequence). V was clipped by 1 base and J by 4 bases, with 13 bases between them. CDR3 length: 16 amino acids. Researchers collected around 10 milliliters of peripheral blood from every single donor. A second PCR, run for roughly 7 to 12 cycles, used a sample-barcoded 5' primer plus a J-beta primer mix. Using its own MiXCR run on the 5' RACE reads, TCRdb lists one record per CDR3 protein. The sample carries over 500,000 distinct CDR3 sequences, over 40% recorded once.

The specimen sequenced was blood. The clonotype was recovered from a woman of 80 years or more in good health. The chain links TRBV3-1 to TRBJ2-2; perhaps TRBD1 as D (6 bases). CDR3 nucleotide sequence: TGTGCCAGCAGCCAAGGGCAGGGGACGGCCACCGGGGAGCTGTTTTTT. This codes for CASSQGQGTATGELFF.